Sequencing of this TCR beta chain was carried out in a study of cytomegalovirus exposure and HLA in healthy donors. PCR employed 60 Vbeta and 13 Jbeta primers. Using immunoSEQ multiplex PCR, the repertoire was profiled, and TCRdb retains in-frame clones only, with some absent. Of approximately 60,000 clones listed, around 85% are singletons. In regard to this clone: Antigen unknown.

Germline V gene data show CDR1 as SGHTA and CDR2 as FQGNSA. The CDR3 consists of 15 residues. V lost 4 bases to trimming and J lost 1 base; unmatched junction nucleotides: 4. Whole-study findings and limits: The study had only CMV serostatus as immune exposure information. About 87% or about 30% of the time was how often most TCR beta V segments were productive, according to an earlier analysis. Reports state that TCR beta sequences accurately predicted most subjects' HLA-A and HLA-B alleles.

This clonotype was sampled from a man aged 35 to 55 in good health and CMV-seronegative. The chain joins TRBV7-2 to TRBJ1-5; 7 bases agree with TRBD1. Sequencing used PBMCs. The CDR3: CASSSGGSSNQPQHF. In DNA form, the CDR3 reads TGTGCCAGCAGCTCAGGGGGTTCAAGCAATCAGCCCCAGCATTTT.